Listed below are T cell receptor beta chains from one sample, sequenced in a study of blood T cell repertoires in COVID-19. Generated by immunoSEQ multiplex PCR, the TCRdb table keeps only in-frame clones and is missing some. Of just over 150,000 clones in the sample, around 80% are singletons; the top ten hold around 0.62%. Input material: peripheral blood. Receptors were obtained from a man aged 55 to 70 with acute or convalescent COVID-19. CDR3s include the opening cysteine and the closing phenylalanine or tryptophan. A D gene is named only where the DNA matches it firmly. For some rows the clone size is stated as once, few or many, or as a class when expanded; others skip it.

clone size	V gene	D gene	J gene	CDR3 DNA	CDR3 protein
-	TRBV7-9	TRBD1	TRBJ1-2	TGTGCCAGTTCAGGGGGCGCTGGCTATGGCTACACCTTC	CASSGGAGYGYTF
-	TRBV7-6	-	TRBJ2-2	TGTGCCAGCAGCCTGCCCTCGGGGGAGAACACCGGGGAGCTGTTTTTT	CASSLPSGENTGELFF
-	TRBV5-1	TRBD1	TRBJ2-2	TGCGCCAGCAGCGGGACAGCCGCGAACACCGGGGAGCTGTTTTTT	CASSGTAANTGELFF
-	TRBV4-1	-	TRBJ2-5	TGCGCCAGCAGCCAAGAATACGGTCCAAGGGGGACCCAGTACTTC	CASSQEYGPRGTQYF
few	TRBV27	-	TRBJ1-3	TGTGCCAGCAGTTTATGGCCCCCGGACAGACGAAACACCATATATTTT	CASSLWPPDRRNTIYF
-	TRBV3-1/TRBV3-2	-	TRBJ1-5	TGTGCCAGCAGCCAACGATCAGGTCAGCCCCAGCATTTT	CASSQRSGQPQHF
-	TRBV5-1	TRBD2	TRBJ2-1	TGCGCCAGCAGCTTGACGGGGGAGCGGGGGGATGAGCAGTTCTTC	CASSLTGERGDEQFF
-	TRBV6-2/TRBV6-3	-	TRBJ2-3	TGTGCCAGCAGTATCTGGAGTGGGACAGATACGCAGTATTTT	CASSIWSGTDTQYF
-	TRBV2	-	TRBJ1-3	TGTGCCAGCAGTGAAGTCAGGGGTGGTGGAAACACCATATATTTT	CASSEVRGGGNTIYF
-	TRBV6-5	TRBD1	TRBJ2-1	TGTGCCAGCAGGGGGGACAGCTACAAGAGGTTCTTC	CASRGDSYKRFF
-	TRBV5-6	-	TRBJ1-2	TGTGCCAGCAGCTTGGTCGATACAGGGAACTATGGCTACACCTTC	CASSLVDTGNYGYTF
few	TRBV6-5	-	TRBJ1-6	TGTGCCAGCACCGAACCGGGGGTTTCACCCCTCCACTTT	CASTEPGVSPLHF
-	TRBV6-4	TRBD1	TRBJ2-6	TGTGCCACCAAACAGCCGACAGGGCCTCTGGGCTGGGCCAACGTCCTGACTTTC	CATKQPTGPLGWANVLTF
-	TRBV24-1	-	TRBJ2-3	TGTGCCACCAGTGCGCGCAACACAGATACGCAGTATTTT	CATSARNTDTQYF
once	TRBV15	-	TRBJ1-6	TGTGCCACCAGCAGAGATATCTCAGGGGACTCACCCCTCCACTTT	CATSRDISGDSPLHF
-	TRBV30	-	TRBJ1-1	TGTGCCTGGAGGGCGGGGGGGGTTAGCACTGAAGCTTTCTTT	CAWRAGGVSTEAFF
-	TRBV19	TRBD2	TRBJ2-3	TGTGCCAGTAGTATATTGGCGTCTAGCGGGGGCCGCACAGATACGCAGTATTTT	CASSILASSGGRTDTQYF
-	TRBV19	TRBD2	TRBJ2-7	TGTGCCAGTACCCGGAGCGGGGCACAGTACTTC	CASTRSGAQYF
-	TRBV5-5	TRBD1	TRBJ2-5	TGTGCCAGCAGCGACGGGACAGGGAATCAAGAGACCCAGTACTTC	CASSDGTGNQETQYF
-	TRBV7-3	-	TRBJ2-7	TGTGCCAGCAGCTTGGACGGGGTTAGCGAGCAGTACTTC	CASSLDGVSEQYF
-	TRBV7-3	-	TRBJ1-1	TGTGCCAGCAGCTTATATGGCAGGAACACTGAAGCTTTCTTT	CASSLYGRNTEAFF
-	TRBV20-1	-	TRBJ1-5	TGCAGTGCTAGTTTGGGGCGCGGCAATCAGCCCCAGCATTTT	CSASLGRGNQPQHF
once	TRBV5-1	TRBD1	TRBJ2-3	TGCGCCAGCAGCGACGGGACAGGTCGCACAGATACGCAGTATTTT	CASSDGTGRTDTQYF
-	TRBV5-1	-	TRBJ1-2	TGCGCCAGCAGCCCGGACTCTTTGTATGGCTACACCTTC	CASSPDSLYGYTF
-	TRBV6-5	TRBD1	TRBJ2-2	TGTGCCAGCAGTTACTCCGGACAGGGTTACACCGGGGAGCTGTTTTTT	CASSYSGQGYTGELFF